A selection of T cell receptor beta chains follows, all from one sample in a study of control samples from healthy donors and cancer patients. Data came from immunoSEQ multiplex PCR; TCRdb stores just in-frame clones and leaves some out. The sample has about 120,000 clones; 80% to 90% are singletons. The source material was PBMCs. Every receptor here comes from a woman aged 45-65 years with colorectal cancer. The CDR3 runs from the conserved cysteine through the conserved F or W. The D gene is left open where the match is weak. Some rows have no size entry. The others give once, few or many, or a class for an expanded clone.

CDR3aa: CASSSPRTSGREAKNIQYF; CDR3nt: TGTGCCAGCAGTTCTCCCCGGACTAGCGGGAGGGAAGCCAAAAACATTCAGTACTTC; abundance: -; v_gene: TRBV27; d_gene: TRBD2; j_gene: TRBJ2-4
CDR3aa: CAISEFPGRKNANTGELFF; CDR3nt: TGTGCCATCAGTGAGTTTCCGGGACGAAAGAACGCGAACACCGGGGAGCTGTTTTTT; abundance: -; v_gene: TRBV10-3; d_gene: -; j_gene: TRBJ2-2
CDR3aa: CASSQERGTGSYGYTF; CDR3nt: TGCGCCAGCAGCCAAGAAAGAGGGACAGGGTCCTATGGCTACACCTTC; abundance: -; v_gene: TRBV4-1; d_gene: TRBD1; j_gene: TRBJ1-2
CDR3aa: CASSLRNTGELFF; CDR3nt: TGCGCCAGCAGTCTCCGAAACACCGGGGAGCTGTTTTTT; abundance: -; v_gene: TRBV10-1; d_gene: -; j_gene: TRBJ2-2
CDR3aa: CAWRGDRRNYGYTF; CDR3nt: TGTGCCTGGAGGGGGGACAGAAGGAACTATGGCTACACCTTC; abundance: few; v_gene: TRBV30; d_gene: TRBD1; j_gene: TRBJ1-2
CDR3aa: CASKFPAGGVTEAFF; CDR3nt: TGTGCCAGCAAATTTCCCGCGGGAGGCGTCACTGAAGCTTTCTTT; abundance: -; v_gene: TRBV21-1; d_gene: -; j_gene: TRBJ1-1
CDR3aa: CASSLGGVYEQYF; CDR3nt: TGTGCCAGCAGTTTAGGGGGGGTCTACGAGCAGTACTTC; abundance: -; v_gene: TRBV27; d_gene: TRBD2; j_gene: TRBJ2-7
CDR3aa: CASRARGARTSEQYF; CDR3nt: TGTGCCAGCAGGGCGCGGGGGGCCAGGACCTCCGAGCAGTACTTC; abundance: -; v_gene: TRBV7-8; d_gene: TRBD2; j_gene: TRBJ2-7
CDR3aa: CAIIISGVGRTEAFF; CDR3nt: TGTGCCATCATAATTTCGGGAGTTGGTCGAACTGAAGCTTTCTTT; abundance: -; v_gene: TRBV10-3; d_gene: -; j_gene: TRBJ1-1
CDR3aa: CASSPDPGLNYGYTF; CDR3nt: TGTGCCAGCAGCCCAGACCCGGGTTTGAACTATGGCTACACCTTC; abundance: -; v_gene: TRBV11-2; d_gene: -; j_gene: TRBJ1-2
CDR3aa: CASRTSGGGNQPQHF; CDR3nt: TGTGCCAGCAGGACCTCAGGGGGCGGCAATCAGCCCCAGCATTTT; abundance: -; v_gene: TRBV2; d_gene: TRBD1; j_gene: TRBJ1-5
CDR3aa: CSVLISGVGGYTF; CDR3nt: TGCAGCGTTCTTATCTCAGGCGTTGGGGGCTACACCTTC; abundance: -; v_gene: TRBV29-1; d_gene: -; j_gene: TRBJ1-2
CDR3aa: CAQQLWQGRTEAFF; CDR3nt: TGTGCTCAGCAGTTGTGGCAGGGTAGGACTGAAGCTTTCTTT; abundance: few; v_gene: TRBV2; d_gene: -; j_gene: TRBJ1-1
CDR3aa: CSVGSGYNEQFF; CDR3nt: TGCAGCGTCGGGAGTGGCTACAATGAGCAGTTCTTC; abundance: once; v_gene: TRBV29-1; d_gene: -; j_gene: TRBJ2-1
CDR3aa: CASRTHSGNTIYF; CDR3nt: TGTGCCAGCAGAACGCATTCGGGAAACACCATATATTTT; abundance: -; v_gene: TRBV14; d_gene: -; j_gene: TRBJ1-3
CDR3aa: CASSTGGSEQYF; CDR3nt: TGTGCCAGCAGCACAGGGGGCTCCGAGCAGTACTTC; abundance: few; v_gene: TRBV3-1/TRBV3-2; d_gene: TRBD1; j_gene: TRBJ2-7
CDR3aa: CASSVVGLAPADTQYF; CDR3nt: TGTGCCAGCAGCGTAGTAGGCCTAGCGCCCGCAGATACGCAGTATTTT; abundance: -; v_gene: TRBV9; d_gene: -; j_gene: TRBJ2-3
CDR3aa: CASSLRLEKQYF; CDR3nt: TGTGCCAGCAGTCTCAGACTAGAAAAGCAGTACTTC; abundance: -; v_gene: TRBV28; d_gene: -; j_gene: TRBJ2-7
CDR3aa: CASSSASNTEAFF; CDR3nt: TGTGCCAGCTCCTCGGCTAGTAACACTGAAGCTTTCTTT; abundance: -; v_gene: TRBV18; d_gene: -; j_gene: TRBJ1-1
CDR3aa: CASSLDRGVLDEQFF; CDR3nt: TGTGCCAGCAGCCTAGACAGGGGAGTGTTGGATGAGCAGTTCTTC; abundance: -; v_gene: TRBV11-2; d_gene: TRBD1; j_gene: TRBJ2-1
CDR3aa: CASGPQTGVETQYF; CDR3nt: TGTGCTAGTGGTCCGCAGACAGGGGTGGAGACCCAGTACTTC; abundance: -; v_gene: TRBV12-5; d_gene: TRBD1; j_gene: TRBJ2-5
CDR3aa: CSVEASQGAVYGYTF; CDR3nt: TGCAGCGTTGAAGCTTCACAGGGGGCGGTCTATGGCTACACCTTC; abundance: -; v_gene: TRBV29-1; d_gene: TRBD1; j_gene: TRBJ1-2
CDR3aa: CASTGTDVEAFF; CDR3nt: TGTGCCAGCACAGGGACGGACGTTGAAGCTTTCTTT; abundance: -; v_gene: TRBV6-5; d_gene: -; j_gene: TRBJ1-1
CDR3aa: CASSLAGAGAYNEQFF; CDR3nt: TGTGCCAGCAGCTTAGCAGGGGCGGGAGCGTACAATGAGCAGTTCTTC; abundance: once; v_gene: TRBV7-9; d_gene: TRBD2; j_gene: TRBJ2-1
CDR3aa: CASSYRGSNYGYTF; CDR3nt: TGTGCCAGCAGCTACAGGGGATCTAACTATGGCTACACCTTC; abundance: -; v_gene: TRBV28; d_gene: TRBD1; j_gene: TRBJ1-2
CDR3aa: CSATLESNQPQHF; CDR3nt: TGCAGCGCCACCCTAGAGAGCAATCAGCCCCAGCATTTT; abundance: -; v_gene: TRBV29-1; d_gene: -; j_gene: TRBJ1-5
CDR3aa: CASRSRPYTEAFF; CDR3nt: TGTGCCTCAAGATCCCGGCCCTACACTGAAGCTTTCTTT; abundance: -; v_gene: TRBV30; d_gene: -; j_gene: TRBJ1-1
CDR3aa: CASSQESGLAGVHEQFF; CDR3nt: TGCGCCAGCAGCCAAGAAAGTGGGCTAGCGGGAGTTCATGAGCAGTTCTTC; abundance: -; v_gene: TRBV4-1; d_gene: TRBD2; j_gene: TRBJ2-1
CDR3aa: CASGRGPANEQFF; CDR3nt: TGTGCCAGCGGCCGGGGCCCGGCCAATGAGCAGTTCTTC; abundance: once; v_gene: TRBV6-5; d_gene: -; j_gene: TRBJ2-1
CDR3aa: CASTDPRQGFDYGYTF; CDR3nt: TGTGCCAGCACCGATCCTCGACAGGGGTTCGACTATGGCTACACCTTC; abundance: -; v_gene: TRBV9; d_gene: TRBD1; j_gene: TRBJ1-2
CDR3aa: CASSWPGQEGYGYTF; CDR3nt: TGTGCCAGCAGCTGGCCGGGACAGGAAGGGTATGGCTACACCTTC; abundance: -; v_gene: TRBV5-6; d_gene: TRBD1; j_gene: TRBJ1-2
CDR3aa: CASSQGGGPTYNEQFF; CDR3nt: TGTGCCAGCAGCCAAGGTGGGGGGCCCACCTACAATGAGCAGTTCTTC; abundance: -; v_gene: TRBV3-1/TRBV3-2; d_gene: -; j_gene: TRBJ2-1
CDR3aa: CASNWPDGEQFF; CDR3nt: TGCGCCAGCAACTGGCCCGACGGTGAGCAGTTCTTC; abundance: -; v_gene: TRBV5-1; d_gene: -; j_gene: TRBJ2-1
CDR3aa: CASTLFGGHETQYF; CDR3nt: TGTGCCAGCACCCTGTTTGGGGGCCACGAGACCCAGTACTTC; abundance: -; v_gene: TRBV7-2; d_gene: -; j_gene: TRBJ2-5
CDR3aa: CASSERGTEAFF; CDR3nt: TGTGCCAGCAGTGAACGCGGAACTGAAGCTTTCTTT; abundance: -; v_gene: TRBV2; d_gene: -; j_gene: TRBJ1-1
CDR3aa: CASRKGRGTDTQYF; CDR3nt: TGTGCCAGCAGGAAAGGGAGGGGCACAGATACGCAGTATTTT; abundance: -; v_gene: TRBV7-8; d_gene: TRBD2; j_gene: TRBJ2-3
CDR3aa: CASSLGNRGAGNYGYTF; CDR3nt: TGTGCCAGCAGCTTAGGTAACCGGGGGGCGGGTAACTATGGCTACACCTTC; abundance: -; v_gene: TRBV7-9; d_gene: -; j_gene: TRBJ1-2
CDR3aa: CASSPLTADQETQYF; CDR3nt: TGTGCCAGCTCACCTTTGACGGCGGACCAAGAGACCCAGTACTTC; abundance: once; v_gene: TRBV18; d_gene: -; j_gene: TRBJ2-5
CDR3aa: CASSYSRGGTEAFF; CDR3nt: TGTGCCAGCAGTTACTCAAGGGGGGGCACTGAAGCTTTCTTT; abundance: once; v_gene: TRBV6-5; d_gene: -; j_gene: TRBJ1-1
CDR3aa: CAISGSSIGDTQYF; CDR3nt: TGTGCCATCAGTGGGTCAAGCATTGGAGATACGCAGTATTTT; abundance: -; v_gene: TRBV10-3; d_gene: -; j_gene: TRBJ2-3
CDR3aa: CASSSGEGTGELFF; CDR3nt: TGCGCCAGCAGTAGCGGCGAGGGGACCGGGGAGCTGTTTTTT; abundance: -; v_gene: TRBV5-1; d_gene: -; j_gene: TRBJ2-2
CDR3aa: CASSLVLAAYYEQYF; CDR3nt: TGTGCCAGCAGCTTAGTACTAGCCGCGTACTACGAGCAGTACTTC; abundance: -; v_gene: TRBV7-8; d_gene: -; j_gene: TRBJ2-7
CDR3aa: CASSPPRDGWNTEAFF; CDR3nt: TGTGCCAGCTCACCCCCCCGGGACGGCTGGAACACTGAAGCTTTCTTT; abundance: once; v_gene: TRBV18; d_gene: -; j_gene: TRBJ1-1
CDR3aa: CASSIVGGKYNEQFF; CDR3nt: TGTGCCAGTAGTATTGTTGGGGGGAAATACAATGAGCAGTTCTTC; abundance: -; v_gene: TRBV19; d_gene: -; j_gene: TRBJ2-1
CDR3aa: CASSQAGDSNQPQHF; CDR3nt: TGTGCCAGCAGCCAAGCAGGGGATAGCAATCAGCCCCAGCATTTT; abundance: -; v_gene: TRBV3-1/TRBV3-2; d_gene: -; j_gene: TRBJ1-5
CDR3aa: CATTGTGFSGELFF; CDR3nt: TGTGCCACCACCGGGACAGGGTTTTCCGGGGAGCTGTTTTTT; abundance: few; v_gene: TRBV10-3; d_gene: TRBD1; j_gene: TRBJ2-2
CDR3aa: CASSPPGFPSPLGYTF; CDR3nt: TGTGCCAGCAGCCCCCCCGGGTTTCCTAGCCCACTTGGCTACACCTTC; abundance: -; v_gene: TRBV5-5; d_gene: -; j_gene: TRBJ1-2